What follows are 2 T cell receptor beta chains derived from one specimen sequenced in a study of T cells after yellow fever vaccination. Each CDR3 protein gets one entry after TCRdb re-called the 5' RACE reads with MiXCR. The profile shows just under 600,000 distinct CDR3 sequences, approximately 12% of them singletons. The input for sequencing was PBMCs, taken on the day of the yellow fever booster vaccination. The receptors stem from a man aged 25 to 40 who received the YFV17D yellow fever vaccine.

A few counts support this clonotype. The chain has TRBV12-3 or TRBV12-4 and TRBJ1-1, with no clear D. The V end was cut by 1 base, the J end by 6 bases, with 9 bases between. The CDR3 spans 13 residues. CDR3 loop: CASSLGAHSEAFF. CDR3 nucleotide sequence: TGTGCCAGCAGTTTAGGGGCGCACTCTGAAGCTTTCTTT.

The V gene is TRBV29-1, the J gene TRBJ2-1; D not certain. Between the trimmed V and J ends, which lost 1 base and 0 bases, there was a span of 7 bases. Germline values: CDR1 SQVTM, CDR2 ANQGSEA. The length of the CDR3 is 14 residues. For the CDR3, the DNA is TGCAGCGTTGAAGTCGAGCTCTCCTACAATGAGCAGTTCTTC. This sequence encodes CSVEVELSYNEQFF.